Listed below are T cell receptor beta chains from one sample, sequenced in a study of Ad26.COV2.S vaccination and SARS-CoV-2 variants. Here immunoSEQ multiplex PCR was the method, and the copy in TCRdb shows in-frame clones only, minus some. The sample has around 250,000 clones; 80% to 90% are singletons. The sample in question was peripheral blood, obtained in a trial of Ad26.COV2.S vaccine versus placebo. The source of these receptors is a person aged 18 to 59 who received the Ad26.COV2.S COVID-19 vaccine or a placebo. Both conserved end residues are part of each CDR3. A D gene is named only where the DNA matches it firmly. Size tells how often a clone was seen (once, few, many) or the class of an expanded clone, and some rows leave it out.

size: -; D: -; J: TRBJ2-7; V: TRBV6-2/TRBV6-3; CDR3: CASSYLGSYYEQYF; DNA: TGTGCCAGCAGTTACCTCGGGAGTTACTACGAGCAGTACTTC
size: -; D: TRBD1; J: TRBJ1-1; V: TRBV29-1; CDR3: CSDIRQGVTEAFF; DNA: TGCAGCGACATACGACAGGGGGTCACTGAAGCTTTCTTT
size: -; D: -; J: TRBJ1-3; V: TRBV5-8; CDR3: CASSWRGGSGNTIYF; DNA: TGTGCCAGCAGCTGGAGGGGGGGATCTGGAAACACCATATATTTT
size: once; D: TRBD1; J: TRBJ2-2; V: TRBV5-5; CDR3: CASSFRDRGNTGELFF; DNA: TGTGCCAGCAGCTTCCGGGACAGGGGAAACACCGGGGAGCTGTTTTTT
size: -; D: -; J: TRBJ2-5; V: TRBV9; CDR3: CASSVGKGVSETQYF; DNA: TGTGCCAGCAGCGTAGGGAAAGGCGTCTCGGAGACCCAGTACTTC
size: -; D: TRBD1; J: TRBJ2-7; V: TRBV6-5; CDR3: CASSRSGTGVYEQYF; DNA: TGTGCCAGCAGCCGATCCGGGACAGGGGTTTACGAGCAGTACTTC
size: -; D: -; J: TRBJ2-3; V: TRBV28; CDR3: CASSLGGVGTDTQYF; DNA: TGTGCCAGCAGTTTGGGGGGCGTCGGCACAGATACGCAGTATTTT
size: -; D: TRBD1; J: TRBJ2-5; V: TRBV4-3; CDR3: CASSRGTGEGTQYF; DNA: TGCGCCAGCAGCCGAGGGACAGGAGAAGGGACCCAGTACTTC
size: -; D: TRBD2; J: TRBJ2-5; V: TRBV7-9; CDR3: CASSWYGLAQETQYF; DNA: TGTGCCAGCAGCTGGTATGGACTAGCGCAGGAGACCCAGTACTTC
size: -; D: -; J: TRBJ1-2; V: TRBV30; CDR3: CAGRGTYGYTF; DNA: TGTGCCGGACGGGGGACCTATGGCTACACCTTC
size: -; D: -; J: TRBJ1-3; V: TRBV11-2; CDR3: CASSLLSGSGNTIYF; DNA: TGTGCCAGCAGCTTACTTTCAGGGTCTGGAAACACCATATATTTT
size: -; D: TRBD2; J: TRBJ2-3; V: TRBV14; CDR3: CASSARTSGRTDTQYF; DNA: TGTGCCAGCAGCGCTCGGACTAGCGGGAGAACAGATACGCAGTATTTT
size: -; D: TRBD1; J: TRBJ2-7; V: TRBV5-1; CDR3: CASRRQGEHEQYF; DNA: TGCGCCAGCAGACGGCAGGGGGAACACGAGCAGTACTTC
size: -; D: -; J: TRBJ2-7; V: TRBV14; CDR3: CASSQDKSNEQYF; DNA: TGTGCCAGCAGCCAAGACAAGTCGAACGAGCAGTACTTC
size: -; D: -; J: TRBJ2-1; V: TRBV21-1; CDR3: CASSKGAGAFYNEQFF; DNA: TGTGCCAGCAGCAAAGGAGCCGGGGCCTTTTACAATGAGCAGTTCTTC
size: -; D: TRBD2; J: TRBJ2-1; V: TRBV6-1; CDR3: CASSDPGGGTYNEQFF; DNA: TGTGCCAGCAGTGACCCTGGGGGGGGTACCTACAATGAGCAGTTCTTC
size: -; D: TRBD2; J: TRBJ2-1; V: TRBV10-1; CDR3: CASSEVTAGTSGLNEQFF; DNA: TGCGCCAGCAGTGAGGTTACTGCCGGGACTAGCGGGTTAAATGAGCAGTTCTTC
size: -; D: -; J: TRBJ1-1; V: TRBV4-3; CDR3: CASSQGNPTTEAFF; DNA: TGCGCCAGCAGCCAAGGAAACCCAACCACTGAAGCTTTCTTT
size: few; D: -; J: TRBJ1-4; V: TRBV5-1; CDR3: CASSLGTVREKLFF; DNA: TGCGCCAGCAGCTTGGGGACAGTGAGGGAAAAACTGTTTTTT
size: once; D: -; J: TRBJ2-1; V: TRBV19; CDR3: CASSALGEQFF; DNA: TGTGCCAGTAGTGCCCTCGGGGAGCAGTTCTTC
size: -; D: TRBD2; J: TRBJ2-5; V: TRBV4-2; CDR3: CASSQDRLAGVETQYF; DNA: TGTGCCAGCAGCCAAGATCGGCTAGCGGGGGTGGAGACCCAGTACTTC
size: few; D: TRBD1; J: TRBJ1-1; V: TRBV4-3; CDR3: CASSQDQGATEAFF; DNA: TGCGCCAGCAGCCAAGATCAGGGGGCCACTGAAGCTTTCTTT
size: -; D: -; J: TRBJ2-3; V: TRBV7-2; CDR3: CASQNRDRITDTQYF; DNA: TGTGCCAGCCAAAATCGGGACCGAATCACAGATACGCAGTATTTT
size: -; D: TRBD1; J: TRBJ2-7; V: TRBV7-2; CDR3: CASGRGTGFNEQYF; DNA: TGTGCCAGCGGTAGGGGGACAGGGTTCAACGAGCAGTACTTC
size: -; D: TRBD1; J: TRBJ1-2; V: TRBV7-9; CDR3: CASSLRSSRGSIHGYTF; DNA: TGTGCCAGCAGCTTAAGATCGAGCAGGGGGTCTATCCATGGCTACACCTTC
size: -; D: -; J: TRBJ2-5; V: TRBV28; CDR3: CASSLLVLGGRGPETQYF; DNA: TGTGCCAGCAGTTTGTTGGTCTTGGGCGGTCGCGGGCCGGAGACCCAGTACTTC
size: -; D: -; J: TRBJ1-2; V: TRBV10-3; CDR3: CAISESGPSSGYTF; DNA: TGTGCCATCAGTGAGTCAGGGCCAAGTTCTGGCTACACCTTC
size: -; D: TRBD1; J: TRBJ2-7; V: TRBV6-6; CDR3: CASSAGTVFSYEQYF; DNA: TGTGCCAGCAGTGCCGGGACAGTATTCTCCTACGAGCAGTACTTC
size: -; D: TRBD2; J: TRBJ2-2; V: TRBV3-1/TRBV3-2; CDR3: CASSQGLAGGNTGELFF; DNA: TGTGCCAGCAGCCAAGGGCTAGCGGGAGGGAACACCGGGGAGCTGTTTTTT
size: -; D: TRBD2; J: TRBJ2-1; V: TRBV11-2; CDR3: CASSGLAGRLEQFF; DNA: TGTGCCAGCAGCGGGCTAGCGGGACGTCTTGAGCAGTTCTTC
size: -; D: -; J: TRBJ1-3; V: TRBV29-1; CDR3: CSVGISSGNTIYF; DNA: TGCAGCGTAGGAATCAGCTCTGGAAACACCATATATTTT
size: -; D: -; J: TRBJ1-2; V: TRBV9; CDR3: CASGPPSGYGYTF; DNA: TGTGCCAGCGGTCCCCCATCGGGCTATGGCTACACCTTC
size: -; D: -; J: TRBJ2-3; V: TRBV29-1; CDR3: CSVRQDPRDTQYF; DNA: TGCAGCGTCCGACAGGACCCCCGGGATACGCAGTATTTT
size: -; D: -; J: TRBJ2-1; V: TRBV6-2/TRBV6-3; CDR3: CASSPAHEQFF; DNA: TGTGCCAGCAGTCCCGCGCATGAGCAGTTCTTC
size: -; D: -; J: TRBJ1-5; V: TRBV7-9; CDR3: CASSLMTENQPQHF; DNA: TGTGCCAGCAGCTTAATGACAGAAAATCAGCCCCAGCATTTT
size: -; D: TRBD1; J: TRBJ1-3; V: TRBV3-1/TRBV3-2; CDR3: CASSQGTGGNTIYF; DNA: TGTGCCAGCAGCCAGGGGACAGGGGGAAACACCATATATTTT
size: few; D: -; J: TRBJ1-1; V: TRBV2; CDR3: CASSGGSRNTEAFF; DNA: TGTGCCAGCAGTGGAGGGTCGCGGAACACTGAAGCTTTCTTT
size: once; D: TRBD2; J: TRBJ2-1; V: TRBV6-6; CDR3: CASRPLGTTSYNEQFF; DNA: TGTGCCAGCAGGCCTCTCGGGACTACCTCCTACAATGAGCAGTTCTTC
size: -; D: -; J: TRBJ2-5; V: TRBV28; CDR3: CASSSQQLARETQYF; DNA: TGTGCCAGCAGTTCCCAACAGTTGGCAAGGGAGACCCAGTACTTC